Below are 3 T cell receptor beta chains sequenced from a single sample in a study of shared clonotypes between healthy human individuals. Selected positively for CCR7 and CD45RO-negative, naive CD8 cells excluded terminally differentiated effector memory CD45RA+ cells. TCRdb's table, derived via immunoSEQ multiplex PCR, lists solely in-frame clones and lacks some. The table lists some 2.1 million clones, over 85% of them singletons. The sample comprised naive CD8+ T cells from PBMCs. The receptors shown here come from a man aged 18 to 29 in good health. Some clones in this sample may be carry-over from other donors' samples.

The chain links TRBV28 to TRBJ1-5; D is unresolved. Germline V gene lookup returns CDR1 MDHEN and CDR2 SYDVKM. Trimming pared 6 bases from V and 1 base from J, leaving 4 bases between. This CDR3 region has 12 residues. The CDR3 sequence: CASRQSNQPQHF. The CDR3 bases are TGTGCCAGCAGACAGAGCAATCAGCCCCAGCATTTT.

This chain connects TRBV7-9 to TRBJ2-5, with no clear D. Matching the DNA end better, TRBJ2-7 makes the J call doubtful. Germline values: CDR1 SEHNR, CDR2 FQNEAQ (reference sequence). This CDR3 has 14 amino acids. The CDR3 DNA is TGTGCCAGCAGCCCACTATTGAGGCCCTACGAGCAGTACTTC. This sequence encodes CASSPLLRPYEQYF.

The V gene is TRBV7-2, the J gene TRBJ2-1; D gene uncertain. V was cut by 3 bases and J by 5 bases, with 8 bases left in between. In germline, CDR1 is SGHTA, CDR2 FQGNSA. The CDR3 has 13 amino acids. In nucleotides, the CDR3 is TGTGCCAGCAGCTTTGTGACGGACAATGAGCAGTTCTTC. Protein product: CASSFVTDNEQFF.